Each of the 10 T cell receptor beta chains below was sequenced from the same sample in a study of T-cell reconstitution after alpha-beta-depleted transplantation in children. Construction of the TCRbeta library involved unique molecular identifiers. MiXCR, applied by TCRdb to the PCR reads, yields one record per CDR3 protein. The sample holds about 690,000 distinct CDR3 sequences, 16% seen once. This specimen consisted of PBMCs from the stem cell graft donor, obtained from the stem cell graft. These receptors were collected from a human donor who donated a stem cell graft to a child with acute myeloid leukemia.

The chain links TRBV12-2 to TRBJ2-2; whether TRBD1, the table's D call, matches the DNA was not checked. TRBV12-2 is a known pseudogene. This CDR3 comprises 15 residues. The CDR3 bases are TGTGCAAGTCGGCCCCCGGGACAGGGACACGGGGAGCTGTTTTTT. It codes for CASRPPGQGHGELFF.

This clonotype has ten or more counts. The chain combines TRBV20-1 with TRBJ2-3; perhaps TRBD2 as D (5 bases). The CDR3 length is 16 residues. Germline V gene sequence: CDR1 DFQATT, CDR2 SNEGSKA (reference sequence). V gave up 5 bases and J gave up 1 base, with 19 bases separating them. The DNA of the CDR3 is TGCAGTGCTTCGGGATCCATGAAGACCGGCACAGATACGCAGTATTTT. It specifies CSASGSMKTGTDTQYF.

This clonotype came up many times. V usage is TRBV20-1 and J usage is TRBJ1-4; TRBD1 agrees at 7 bases. The CDR3 runs to 12 residues. Per germline, CDR1 DFQATT and CDR2 SNEGSKA (reference sequence). V gave up 8 bases and J gave up 4 bases; unmatched junction bases: 4. Written as DNA, the CDR3 is TGCAGTCCTCAGGGGGTTAATGAAAAACTGTTTTTT. This encodes CSPQGVNEKLFF.

There are a few counts of this clonotype. V usage is TRBV5-1 and J usage is TRBJ2-1; 7 bases match TRBD2. CDR3 size: 16 residues. V lost 4 bases, J lost 4 bases, and 11 bases stayed unmatched. Germline values: CDR1 SGHRS, CDR2 YFSETQ. The CDR3 is CASSPAAGNNYNEQFF. Written as DNA, the CDR3 is TGCGCCAGCAGCCCGGCAGCGGGGAATAATTACAATGAGCAGTTCTTC.

This clonotype appeared a few times. The chain is built from TRBV5-1 and TRBJ1-4, with D possibly TRBD1 on 5 matching bases. The CDR3 has 17 amino acids. CDR1 is SGHRS, CDR2 YFSETQ, per germline. V lost 8 bases and J 0 bases, leaving 20 bases between the germline ends. The CDR3 region is CASQTGGSAATNEKLFF. The CDR3 coding sequence is TGCGCCAGTCAGACCGGGGGGAGCGCCGCAACTAATGAAAAACTGTTTTTT.

Here the CDR3 DNA reads TGTGCCAGCAGCTCAAGCGGGGGCAAGAACAATGAGCAGTTCTTC. It specifies CASSSSGGKNNEQFF. The chain links TRBV7-9 to TRBJ2-1; 8 bases are a match to TRBD2. This CDR3 has 15 amino acids. Per germline, CDR1 SEHNR and CDR2 FQNEAQ (reference sequence). J gave up 5 bases and V 4 bases, and 7 bases lay outside the gene matches.

There are a few counts of this clonotype. This chain links TRBV6-1 with TRBJ1-5; D not certain. The V gene lost 5 bases and the J gene lost 2 bases, with 19 bases spanning the gap. Germline CDR1 and CDR2: MNHNS and SASEGT. There are 17 residues in the CDR3. The CDR3 nucleotides read TGTGCCAGCAGTATCGGACGACCCGAGGGTGGCAATCAGCCCCAGCATTTT. It specifies CASSIGRPEGGNQPQHF.

This clonotype showed up many times. The chain links TRBV20-1 to TRBJ2-7; 7 bases are shared with TRBD1. Germline assignment: CDR1 DFQATT and CDR2 SNEGSKA (reference sequence). This CDR3 is built from 13 residues. J was trimmed by 4 bases and V by 5 bases; bases with no gene match: 8. This CDR3 reads CSAAPGTEYEQYF. CDR3 sequence (DNA): TGCAGTGCTGCCCCCGGGACAGAGTACGAGCAGTACTTC.

This clonotype was seen repeatedly, ten times or more. This chain joins TRBV19 and TRBJ2-1; D remains unclear. Germline V gene sequence: CDR1 LNHDA, CDR2 SQIVND (reference sequence). Trimming removed 6 bases at V and 6 bases at J, with 9 bases between. CDR3 length: 12 amino acids. CDR3 bases: TGTGCCAGTAGCGATACGGTCAATGAGCAGTTCTTC. It is translated as CASSDTVNEQFF.

This clonotype was detected many times. This chain connects TRBV13 to TRBJ1-1; 7 nucleotides agree with TRBD1. Trimming at V came to 4 bases and at J to 7 bases, leaving 9 bases not matched to a gene. The CDR3 has 14 residues. From germline, CDR1 is PRHDT and CDR2 FYEKMQ (reference sequence). For the CDR3, the DNA is TGTGCCAGCAGCTCACAGGGGCCCGCAAATGAAGCTTTCTTT. This sequence encodes CASSSQGPANEAFF.